The rows below give T cell receptor beta chains drawn from one sample of a study of T cell changes during pregnancy in multiple sclerosis. Sequenced by immunoSEQ multiplex PCR; TCRdb stores in-frame clones only, minus some. The repertoire holds about 33,000 clones, with around 90% as singletons. The specimen comprised CD4+ T cells from peripheral blood mononuclear cells, sampled in the third trimester of pregnancy. The receptors here all came from a female donor in good health, enrolled as a control in a pregnancy study. Each CDR3 is given with its conserved first and last residue. A D gene is named only where the DNA matches it firmly. Clone size is stated in some rows and not others, as once, few, many or a class when expanded.

clone_size d_call j_call v_call cdr3_nt cdr3_aa
. . TRBJ1-1 TRBV28 TGTGCCAGCAGTCCGATCGGGTTGGGGAGGGGAGGACCCAACACTGAAGCTTTCTTT CASSPIGLGRGGPNTEAFF
. . TRBJ2-7 TRBV4-1 TGCGCCAGCAGCCAAGATGGTACTCAATTCTACGAGCAGTACTTC CASSQDGTQFYEQYF
. . TRBJ1-4 TRBV23-1 TGCGCCAGCATCGGCGCGGCGTTAGTAACTAATGAAAAACTGTTTTTT CASIGAALVTNEKLFF
once . TRBJ2-2 TRBV7-3 TGTGCCAGCAGCTTTGGAGGCGGGGAGCTGTTTTTT CASSFGGGELFF
. TRBD1 TRBJ2-6 TRBV15 TGTGCCACCAGCGGAAGGACAGGGGCGCAGGGGGCCAACGTCCTGACTTTC CATSGRTGAQGANVLTF
. . TRBJ1-5 TRBV30 TGTGCCTGGAGTCCCGACCGGTGGAGCTATAGCAATCAGCCCCAGCATTTT CAWSPDRWSYSNQPQHF
. . TRBJ2-3 TRBV7-2 TGTGCCAGCAGGCCACCGGGACTCAAACTGGCAGATACGCAGTATTTT CASRPPGLKLADTQYF
. . TRBJ2-1 TRBV7-9 TGTGCCAGCAGGCCGGCCCCAGGGTTGACCTACAATGAGCAGTTCTTC CASRPAPGLTYNEQFF
. TRBD2 TRBJ2-5 TRBV9 TGTGCCAGCAGCCCTGCCGGGCGGGGGGGCTATGAGACCCAGTACTTC CASSPAGRGGYETQYF
. . TRBJ2-1 TRBV5-5 TGTGCCAGCAGCTCCCACCAGGGGCCTCCATCCAATGAGCAGTTCTTC CASSSHQGPPSNEQFF
. . TRBJ2-3 TRBV6-5 TGTGCCAGCCGCCCGGGGGGCGCGTATACGCAGTATTTT CASRPGGAYTQYF
once . TRBJ2-7 TRBV18 TGTGCCAGCTCACCTGGCAGGGCCACCTACGAGCAGTACTTC CASSPGRATYEQYF
. TRBD1 TRBJ1-4 TRBV6-5 TGTGCCAGCAGCGGACCTCGACAGGGTTATGAAAAACTGTTTTTT CASSGPRQGYEKLFF
. TRBD2 TRBJ2-2 TRBV4-2 TGTGCCAGCAGCCACTCGACTAGCGGGGGACGGAACACCGGGGAGCTGTTTTTT CASSHSTSGGRNTGELFF
. TRBD2 TRBJ2-7 TRBV5-1 TGCGCCAGCAGCCTGGGGAGGGGTCCCTACGAGCAGTACTTC CASSLGRGPYEQYF
. . TRBJ2-2 TRBV19 TGTGCCAGTAGTATGTCCCAGGGCAGGGGCACCGGGGAGCTGTTTTTT CASSMSQGRGTGELFF
. TRBD1 TRBJ2-4 TRBV4-1 TGCGCCAGCAGCCAAGAGGGACAGGCCAAAAACATTCAGTACTTC CASSQEGQAKNIQYF
few TRBD1 TRBJ1-5 TRBV28 TGTGCCAGCACCCCTGGACAGGGCAATCAGCCCCAGCATTTT CASTPGQGNQPQHF
. . TRBJ2-2 TRBV6-5 TGTGCCAGCAGACTCGGGACATATAACACCGGGGAGCTGTTTTTT CASRLGTYNTGELFF
. . TRBJ2-1 TRBV28 TGTGCCAGCAGTTCCCTTGCGGCCAGCTCCTACAATGAGCAGTTCTTC CASSSLAASSYNEQFF
. . TRBJ1-2 TRBV7-9 TGTGCCAGCACCTCGGTCAGGGGAGCTTATGGCTACACCTTC CASTSVRGAYGYTF
few TRBD1 TRBJ2-2 TRBV15 TGTGCCACCAGCAGCCCGGGACAGGGGAACACCGGGGAGCTGTTTTTT CATSSPGQGNTGELFF
. TRBD1 TRBJ2-7 TRBV6-1 TGTGCCAGCAGTGAATCACCGGGACAGGGCCCCGAGCAGTACTTC CASSESPGQGPEQYF
. TRBD2 TRBJ2-1 TRBV6-1 TGTGCCAGCAGTGAAAGACCCGGGACTAGTCAGTTCTTC CASSERPGTSQFF
. TRBD1 TRBJ1-3 TRBV5-8 TGTGCCAGCAGGACGACAGGGGCCAGCACCATATATTTT CASRTTGASTIYF
. . TRBJ1-2 TRBV18 TGTGCCAGCTCACCACCGCAGGGCTATGGCTACACCTTC CASSPPQGYGYTF
. . TRBJ1-6 TRBV6-1 TGTGCCAGCAGTTACAAGTCACCCCTCCACTTT CASSYKSPLHF
. TRBD1 TRBJ1-5 TRBV19 TGTGCCAGTAGTATAACCACAGGGGACTATCAGCCCCAGCATTTT CASSITTGDYQPQHF
. TRBD2 TRBJ2-1 TRBV7-2 TGTGCCAGCGTTAGCGGGAGGGACTACAATGAGCAGTTCTTC CASVSGRDYNEQFF
. TRBD1 TRBJ1-1 TRBV7-9 TGTGCCAGCAGCCCACGGACAGGGGAAACTCGGAAAGCTTTCTTT CASSPRTGETRKAFF
few TRBD1 TRBJ2-3 TRBV7-3 TGTGCCAGCAGCTTAGAGAGGGGCAGGACAGGGGCTGATACGCAGTATTTT CASSLERGRTGADTQYF
. TRBD2 TRBJ2-7 TRBV7-2 TGTGCCAGCAGCCCCAGTAGCGGGCGGTACTACGAGCAGTACTTC CASSPSSGRYYEQYF
. . TRBJ1-2 TRBV6-5 TGTGCCAGCAGCCAAACAAGTTATGGCTACACCTTC CASSQTSYGYTF
. TRBD1 TRBJ1-3 TRBV6-6 TGTGCCAGCAGGCCGGGACAGGGAAACACCATATATTTT CASRPGQGNTIYF
. . TRBJ2-2 TRBV6-5 TGTGCCAGCAGTAACACAGGGCACACCGGGGAGCTGTTTTTT CASSNTGHTGELFF
. TRBD2 TRBJ2-3 TRBV10-2 TGCGCCAGCCAGCCGACTAGCGGGACGTACACAGATACGCAGTATTTT CASQPTSGTYTDTQYF
. . TRBJ1-3 TRBV2 TGTGCCAGCAGTGGGGGCTTTACTGGAAACACCATATATTTT CASSGGFTGNTIYF
. . TRBJ1-1 TRBV7-2 TGTGCCAGCAGCTCGGACAGCCTGAACACTGAAGCTTTCTTT CASSSDSLNTEAFF
. . TRBJ2-2 TRBV5-4 TGTGCCAGCAGCTTAGGGAGAAACACCGGGGAGCTGTTTTTT CASSLGRNTGELFF
. . TRBJ2-7 TRBV5-1 TGCGCCAGCAGCTTGACCGGACAGCCCGGCGAGCAGTACTTC CASSLTGQPGEQYF